The entry below gives a single T cell receptor (beta chain) sequence along with its context. In Seattle, patients joined the study during active infection and were tracked longitudinally. Original data processing: Estimated nucleated cell counts came from reference gene primer amplification. Measured with immunoSEQ multiplex PCR; TCRdb has only the in-frame clones, and not every one. V, J and clone size derive from that table, while D and trimming were established from the DNA sequence. The top ten clones hold 0.45% to 0.6% of a sample with under 200,000 clones, 85% to 90% of them seen once. This sample is drawn from a study of blood T cell repertoires in COVID-19. Trimming shortened V by 4 bases and J by 7 bases, and 19 bases separated the two germline ends. Germline CDR1 reads LNHDA; CDR2 reads SQIVND (reference sequence). The CDR3 sequence is 15 residues long.

Sequencing was carried out using peripheral blood. The chain carries TRBV19 and TRBJ1-1; tentatively, D is TRBD1 (6 bases). This clonotype was sampled from a man aged 55 to 69 with COVID-19, enrolled during active disease. Here the CDR3 reads CASSTPMGARSEAFF. In nucleotides, the CDR3 is TGTGCCAGTAGTACCCCGATGGGGGCGCGGAGTGAAGCTTTCTTT.